Presented here are 17 T cell receptor beta chains from one specimen sequenced in a study of blood T cell repertoires in COVID-19. Profiled with immunoSEQ multiplex PCR; TCRdb holds only in-frame clones, not every one. The sample consists of 200,000 to 250,000 clones, 75% to 85% of them appearing once. The sample taken for sequencing was peripheral blood. The receptors derive from a human donor in a cohort sampled during active COVID-19.

The rearrangement links TRBV5-6 to TRBJ1-2; tentative D call: TRBD1 (5 bases). CDR1 and CDR2 (germline): SGHDT, YYEEEE. V was clipped by 3 bases and J by 8 bases, with 17 bases between them. The CDR3 has 14 residues. CDR3 DNA: TGTGCCAGCAGCTGGGACTCTGAGGGCTGGGGCTACACCTTC. This translates into CASSWDSEGWGYTF.

This rearrangement joins TRBV5-5 to TRBJ1-2; D gene ambiguous. Germline assignment: CDR1 SGHKS and CDR2 YYEKEE (reference sequence). V lost 0 bases, J lost 8 bases, and 11 bases lay in between. There are 13 residues in the CDR3. In DNA, the CDR3 is TGTGCCAGCAGCTTGGGCACTGCCGAAGGCTACACCTTC. It encodes CASSLGTAEGYTF.

The chain links TRBV6-5 to TRBJ2-7; maybe TRBD2 (5 bases). The CDR3 totals 13 residues. Trimming pared 7 bases from V and 5 bases from J, leaving 15 bases between. Germline values: CDR1 MNHEY, CDR2 SVGAGI. This CDR3 is CASTHPEVNEQYF. CDR3 bases: TGTGCCAGCACGCATCCGGAGGTTAACGAGCAGTACTTC.

The chain links TRBV7-9 to TRBJ1-2; 10 bases map to TRBD1. CDR1 SEHNR and CDR2 FQNEAQ come from the germline V gene (reference sequence). The CDR3 is made up of 14 amino acids. J lost 6 bases, V lost 1 base, and 2 bases had no gene match. The CDR3 sequence: CASSLVGTGDGYTF. The CDR3 nucleotides are TGTGCCAGCAGCTTAGTAGGGACAGGGGATGGCTACACCTTC.

This sequence joins TRBV28 and TRBJ2-7; D call uncertain. The CDR3 is 15 residues long. Germline CDR1 and CDR2: MDHEN and SYDVKM. Trimming took off 6 bases at V and 7 bases at J, with 22 bases between the two ends. This CDR3 reads CASSPLKVLSREQYF. CDR3 DNA: TGTGCCAGCAGCCCCCTGAAGGTCCTCTCGAGGGAGCAGTACTTC.

The chain recombines TRBV5-1 with TRBJ1-1; 8 bases match TRBD1. Trimming at V came to 0 bases and at J to 3 bases, leaving 7 bases not matched to a gene. The germline V gene has CDR1 SGHRS and CDR2 YFSETQ. CDR3 length equals 16 residues. This chain's CDR3 is CASSLVQGGFDTEAFF. Here the CDR3 DNA reads TGCGCCAGCAGCTTGGTACAGGGGGGGTTCGACACTGAAGCTTTCTTT.

This chain uses TRBV7-2 with TRBJ2-5; D possibly corresponds to TRBD1 (7 bases). Germline lookup yields CDR1 SGHTA and CDR2 FQGNSA. This CDR3 comprises 16 residues. Trimming took 5 bases from V and 0 from J, leaving 16 bases between them. The CDR3 DNA reads TGTGCCAGCAGCCTAGTAGGGGGGACAGACCAAGAGACCCAGTACTTC. It translates to CASSLVGGTDQETQYF.

The rearrangement joins TRBV7-9 to TRBJ2-7; 10 bases match TRBD1. Per the germline V gene, CDR1 is SEHNR and CDR2 is FQNEAQ (reference sequence). V lost 5 bases to trimming and J lost 0 bases; unmatched junction nucleotides: 4. CDR3 length equals 15 residues. The CDR3 spells CASSLGTGVSYEQYF. In nucleotides, the CDR3 is TGTGCCAGCAGCCTGGGGACAGGGGTCTCCTACGAGCAGTACTTC.

This chain uses TRBV10-3 with TRBJ2-3; tentatively, D is TRBD2 (5 bases). Germline CDR1 ENHRY, CDR2 SYGVKD. V was trimmed by 0 bases and J by 6 bases, leaving 7 bases between them. CDR3 size: 13 residues. In DNA form, the CDR3 reads TGTGCCATCAGTGAGTCGAGGAGGGATACGCAGTATTTT. Its translation is CAISESRRDTQYF.

The V and J genes are TRBV7-2 and TRBJ1-3; D is possibly TRBD1 (5 bases). Germline CDR1 and CDR2: SGHTA and FQGNSA. Trimming cost V 2 bases and J 0 bases, with 11 bases left between them. There are 16 residues in the CDR3. For the CDR3, the DNA is TGTGCCAGCAGCTTACGGCAGGGCCTCTCTGGAAACACCATATATTTT. Translating gives CASSLRQGLSGNTIYF.

The gene calls are TRBV19 and TRBJ1-2, with unresolved D. With 5 bases removed from V and 3 bases from J, the gap between germline ends came to 10 bases. CDR3 length equals 13 residues. CDR1 and CDR2 (germline): LNHDA, SQIVND (reference sequence). The CDR3 bases are TGTGCCAGTAGTCCCGAGGGATACTATGGCTACACCTTC. Protein: CASSPEGYYGYTF.

This chain links TRBV5-1 with TRBJ1-5; D is possibly TRBD1 (6 bases). The CDR3 covers 14 residues. With 1 base removed from V and 4 bases from J, the gap between germline ends came to 9 bases. Germline loops: CDR1 SGHRS, CDR2 YFSETQ. The CDR3 sequence is CASSLSGVNQPQHF. CDR3 sequence (DNA): TGCGCCAGCAGCTTGTCAGGGGTTAATCAGCCCCAGCATTTT. Complete variable domain (other parts from reference TRBV5-1 and TRBJ1-5): KAGVTQTPRYLIKTRGQQVTLSCSPISGHRSVSWYQQTPGQGLQFLFEYFSETQRNKGNFPGRFSGRQFSNSRSEMNVSTLELGDSALYLCASSLSGVNQPQHFGDGTRLSIL.

V usage is TRBV3-1 (or the pseudogene TRBV3-2) and J usage is TRBJ2-1; 8 bases fit TRBD2. J lost 14 bases, V lost 2 bases, and 8 bases had no gene match. Looked up from germline, CDR1 is LGHDT and CDR2 is YNNKEL (reference sequence). CDR3 length equals 13 residues. CDR3: CASSQYTGTREFF. The CDR3 DNA follows: TGTGCCAGCAGCCAATACACCGGGACTAGGGAGTTCTTC.

The V gene is TRBV5-8, the J gene TRBJ2-3, with a possible D match to TRBD1 (5 bases). V dropped 4 bases and J dropped 2 bases, with 14 bases sitting between them. Germline assignment: CDR1 SGHTS and CDR2 YDEGEE. There are 15 residues in the CDR3. The CDR3 spells CASSPRVSVTDTQYF. The CDR3 nucleotides read TGTGCCAGCAGCCCCAGGGTTTCTGTCACAGATACGCAGTATTTT.

The V call is TRBV18, the J call TRBJ2-7; 9 positions match TRBD2. V lost 0 bases and J lost 4; bases outside the gene matches: 7. The CDR3 totals 16 residues. Per germline, CDR1 KGHSH and CDR2 LQKENI. The CDR3 loop reads CASSPPGTSILYEQYF. The CDR3 coding sequence is TGTGCCAGCTCACCACCGGGGACTAGCATCCTATACGAGCAGTACTTC.

This clone showed up just once. The chain links TRBV29-1 to TRBJ2-2; 8 positions match TRBD2. V lost 6 bases to trimming and J lost 8 bases; unmatched junction nucleotides: 17. The germline V gene encodes CDR1 SQVTM and CDR2 ANQGSEA. The CDR3 covers 16 residues. This CDR3 is CSVPNGLAGHRGELFF. CDR3 coding DNA: TGCAGCGTCCCTAATGGGCTAGCGGGCCATAGGGGGGAGCTGTTTTTT.

The rearrangement joins TRBV18 to TRBJ1-6; 7 bases map to TRBD1. Germline assignment: CDR1 KGHSH and CDR2 LQKENI. CDR3 length: 16 amino acids. The J segment lost 5 bases and the V segment lost 3 bases, leaving 7 bases of the junction unmatched. CDR3 residues: CASSPTGTAHNSPLHF. In DNA form, the CDR3 reads TGTGCCAGCTCACCGACCGGGACAGCTCATAATTCACCCCTCCACTTT.